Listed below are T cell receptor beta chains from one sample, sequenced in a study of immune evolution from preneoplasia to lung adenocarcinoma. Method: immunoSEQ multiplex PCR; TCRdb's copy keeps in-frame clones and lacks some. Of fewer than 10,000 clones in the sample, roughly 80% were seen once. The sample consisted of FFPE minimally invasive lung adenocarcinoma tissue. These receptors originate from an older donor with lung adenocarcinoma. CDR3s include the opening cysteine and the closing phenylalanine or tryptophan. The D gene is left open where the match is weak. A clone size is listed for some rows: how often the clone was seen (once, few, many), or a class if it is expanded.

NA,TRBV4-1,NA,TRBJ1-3,CASSQGDYSGNTIYF,TGCGCCAGCAGCCAAGGGGATTACTCTGGAAACACCATATATTTT
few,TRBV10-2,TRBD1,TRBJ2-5,CASRGDRLQETQYF,TGCGCCAGCAGGGGGGACAGGCTCCAAGAGACCCAGTACTTC
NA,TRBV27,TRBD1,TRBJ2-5,CASRITGGAETQYF,TGTGCCAGCAGGATCACAGGGGGCGCGGAGACCCAGTACTTC
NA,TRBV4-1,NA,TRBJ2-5,CASSQDTGVRETQYF,TGCGCCAGCAGCCAAGATACGGGAGTGAGAGAGACCCAGTACTTC
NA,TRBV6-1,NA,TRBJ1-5,CASSEVAALPNQPQHF,TGTGCCAGCAGTGAAGTTGCGGCCTTACCTAATCAGCCCCAGCATTTT
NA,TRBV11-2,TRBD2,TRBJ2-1,CASSPAGGPWDEQFF,TGTGCCAGCAGCCCAGCGGGAGGGCCTTGGGATGAGCAGTTCTTC
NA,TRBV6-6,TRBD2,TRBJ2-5,CASSYSTGGSETQYF,TGTGCCAGCAGTTACTCGACCGGCGGGAGTGAGACCCAGTACTTC
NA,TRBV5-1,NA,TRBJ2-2,CASSPAGRTNTGELFF,TGCGCCAGCAGCCCTGCGGGGCGGACGAACACCGGGGAGCTGTTTTTT
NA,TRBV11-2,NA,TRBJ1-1,CASSTQLNTEAFF,TGTGCCAGCAGTACACAGTTGAACACTGAAGCTTTCTTT
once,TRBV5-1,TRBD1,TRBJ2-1,CASSLGGQTYNEQFF,TGCGCCAGCAGCTTGGGGGGACAGACATACAATGAGCAGTTCTTC
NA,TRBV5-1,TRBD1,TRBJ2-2,CASSLGQDFTGELFF,TGCGCCAGCAGCTTAGGACAGGACTTCACCGGGGAGCTGTTTTTT
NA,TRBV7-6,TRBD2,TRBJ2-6,CAGGGDSGANVLTF,TGTGCCGGGGGAGGGGACTCTGGGGCCAACGTCCTGACTTTC
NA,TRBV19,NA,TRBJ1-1,CATLRGGVGTEAFF,TGTGCCACGTTGCGAGGCGGGGTAGGCACTGAAGCTTTCTTT
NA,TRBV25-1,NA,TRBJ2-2,CASSDLPLGGELFF,TGTGCCAGCAGTGATCTCCCCCTAGGCGGGGAGCTGTTTTTT
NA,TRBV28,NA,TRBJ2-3,CASSLTPEEGDTDTQYF,TGTGCCAGCAGTTTAACCCCCGAGGAGGGGGACACAGATACGCAGTATTTT
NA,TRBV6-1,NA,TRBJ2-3,CASSGPSAVTQYF,TGTGCCAGCAGTGGGCCCTCAGCGGTTACGCAGTATTTT
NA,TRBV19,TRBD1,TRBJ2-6,CASSRRGPGQSSGANVLTF,TGTGCCAGTAGTAGAAGGGGACCGGGACAGAGCTCTGGGGCCAACGTCCTGACTTTC
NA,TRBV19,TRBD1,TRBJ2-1,CASSIDRGSEQFF,TGTGCCAGTAGTATAGACAGGGGGAGTGAGCAGTTCTTC
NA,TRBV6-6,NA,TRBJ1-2,CASSPDGYGYTF,TGTGCCAGCAGTCCGGACGGATATGGCTACACCTTC
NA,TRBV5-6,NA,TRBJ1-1,CASSLRASRAFF,TGTGCCAGCAGCTTGAGGGCCTCCAGGGCTTTCTTT
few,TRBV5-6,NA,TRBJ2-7,CASSFGGPGTREQYF,TGTGCCAGCAGCTTTGGGGGGCCGGGAACGAGAGAGCAGTACTTC
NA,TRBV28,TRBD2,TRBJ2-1,CASSPRTSGNNEQFF,TGTGCCAGCAGTCCCCGGACTAGCGGGAACAATGAGCAGTTCTTC
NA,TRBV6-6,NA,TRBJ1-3,CASSYSKGEPGNTIYF,TGTGCCAGCAGTTACTCGAAGGGTGAACCTGGAAACACCATATATTTT
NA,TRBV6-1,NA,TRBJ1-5,CASSALAGREGQPQHF,TGTGCCAGCAGTGCACTGGCGGGCAGGGAGGGTCAGCCCCAGCATTTT
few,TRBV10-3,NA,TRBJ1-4,CAISEVTNEKLFF,TGTGCCATCAGTGAGGTCACAAATGAAAAACTGTTTTTT
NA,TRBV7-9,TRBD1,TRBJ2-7,CASSLKGQGPLEQYF,TGTGCCAGCAGCTTAAAGGGACAGGGACCCCTGGAGCAGTACTTC
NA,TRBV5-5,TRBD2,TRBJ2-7,CASSLSGTSTYEQYF,TGTGCCAGCAGCTTATCCGGGACTAGTACCTACGAGCAGTACTTC
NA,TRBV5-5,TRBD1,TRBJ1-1,CASSLFTGVNTEAFF,TGTGCCAGCAGCCTTTTCACAGGGGTGAACACTGAAGCTTTCTTT
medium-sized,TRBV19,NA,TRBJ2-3,CASKGGTESDTQYF,TGTGCCAGTAAGGGCGGGACAGAGTCAGATACGCAGTATTTT
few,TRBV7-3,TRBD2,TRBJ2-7,CASSLAAHYEQYF,TGTGCCAGCAGCCTAGCGGCTCACTACGAGCAGTACTTC
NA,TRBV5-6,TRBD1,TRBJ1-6,CASSLAGGTDNSPLHF,TGTGCCAGCAGCTTGGCCGGCGGGACAGATAATTCACCCCTCCACTTT
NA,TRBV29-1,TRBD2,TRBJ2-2,CSVGLAGNTGELFF,TGCAGCGTTGGGCTAGCGGGAAACACCGGGGAGCTGTTTTTT
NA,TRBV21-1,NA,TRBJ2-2,CASSLSGQGVDRSTGELFF,TGTGCCAGCAGCCTGTCCGGACAGGGGGTCGATCGCAGCACCGGGGAGCTGTTTTTT
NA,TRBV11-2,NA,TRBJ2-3,CASSLVADTQYF,TGTGCCAGCAGCTTAGTAGCAGATACGCAGTATTTT
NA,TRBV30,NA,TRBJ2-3,CALRAHPGDTQYF,TGTGCCTTACGGGCCCACCCGGGGGATACGCAGTATTTT
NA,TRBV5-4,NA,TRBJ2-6,CASRRAGALSGANVLTF,TGTGCCAGCAGGCGGGCAGGGGCCCTCTCTGGGGCCAACGTCCTGACTTTC
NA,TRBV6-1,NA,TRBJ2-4,CASSGTSDRLVKYF,TGTGCCAGCAGCGGAACCTCGGACAGATTGGTAAAGTACTTC
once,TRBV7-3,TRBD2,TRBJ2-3,CASSPLAGTSTDTQYF,TGTGCCAGCAGCCCTCTAGCGGGAACTAGCACAGATACGCAGTATTTT
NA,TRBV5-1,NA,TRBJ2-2,CASGGDTNTGELFF,TGCGCCAGCGGGGGAGACACCAACACCGGGGAGCTGTTTTTT
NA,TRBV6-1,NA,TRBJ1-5,CASNSNGGWQPQHF,TGTGCCAGCAACTCAAACGGGGGGTGGCAGCCCCAGCATTTT
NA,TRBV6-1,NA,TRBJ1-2,CASNEVSYGYTF,TGTGCCAGCAACGAGGTGAGCTATGGCTACACCTTC
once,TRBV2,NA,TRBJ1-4,CASSEQGRSRGEKLFF,TGTGCCAGCAGTGAGCAGGGTAGGAGCCGGGGGGAAAAACTGTTTTTT
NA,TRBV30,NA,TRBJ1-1,CAWRTGLNTEAFF,TGTGCCTGGAGAACAGGACTGAACACTGAAGCTTTCTTT
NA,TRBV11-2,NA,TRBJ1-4,CASSWGPGEKLFF,TGTGCCAGCAGCTGGGGACCTGGGGAAAAACTGTTTTTT
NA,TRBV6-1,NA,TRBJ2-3,CASSVGGGRLDTQYF,TGTGCCAGCAGTGTCGGGGGCGGGCGGTTAGATACGCAGTATTTT
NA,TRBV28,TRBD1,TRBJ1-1,CASSGTGLNTEAFF,TGTGCCAGCAGCGGGACAGGACTTAACACTGAAGCTTTCTTT
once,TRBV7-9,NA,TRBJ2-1,CASSLMGGRDNEQFF,TGTGCCAGCAGCTTGATGGGCGGCAGGGACAATGAGCAGTTCTTC
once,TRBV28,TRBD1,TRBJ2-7,CASSLSTGLRYEQYF,TGTGCCAGCAGTTTATCGACAGGGTTAAGGTACGAGCAGTACTTC
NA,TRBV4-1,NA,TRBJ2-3,CASSQRDKSGADTQYF,TGCGCCAGCAGCCAAAGGGATAAGTCCGGTGCAGATACGCAGTATTTT
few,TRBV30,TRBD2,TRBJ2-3,CAWSSGLAGGPVSTDTQYF,TGTGCCTGGAGTTCGGGACTAGCGGGAGGGCCCGTGAGCACAGATACGCAGTATTTT
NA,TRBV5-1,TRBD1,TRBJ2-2,CASSPTGVSRELFF,TGCGCCAGCAGCCCGACAGGGGTTTCGAGGGAGCTGTTTTTT
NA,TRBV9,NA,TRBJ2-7,CASSVLGIDEQYF,TGTGCCAGCAGCGTATTGGGTATCGACGAGCAGTACTTC